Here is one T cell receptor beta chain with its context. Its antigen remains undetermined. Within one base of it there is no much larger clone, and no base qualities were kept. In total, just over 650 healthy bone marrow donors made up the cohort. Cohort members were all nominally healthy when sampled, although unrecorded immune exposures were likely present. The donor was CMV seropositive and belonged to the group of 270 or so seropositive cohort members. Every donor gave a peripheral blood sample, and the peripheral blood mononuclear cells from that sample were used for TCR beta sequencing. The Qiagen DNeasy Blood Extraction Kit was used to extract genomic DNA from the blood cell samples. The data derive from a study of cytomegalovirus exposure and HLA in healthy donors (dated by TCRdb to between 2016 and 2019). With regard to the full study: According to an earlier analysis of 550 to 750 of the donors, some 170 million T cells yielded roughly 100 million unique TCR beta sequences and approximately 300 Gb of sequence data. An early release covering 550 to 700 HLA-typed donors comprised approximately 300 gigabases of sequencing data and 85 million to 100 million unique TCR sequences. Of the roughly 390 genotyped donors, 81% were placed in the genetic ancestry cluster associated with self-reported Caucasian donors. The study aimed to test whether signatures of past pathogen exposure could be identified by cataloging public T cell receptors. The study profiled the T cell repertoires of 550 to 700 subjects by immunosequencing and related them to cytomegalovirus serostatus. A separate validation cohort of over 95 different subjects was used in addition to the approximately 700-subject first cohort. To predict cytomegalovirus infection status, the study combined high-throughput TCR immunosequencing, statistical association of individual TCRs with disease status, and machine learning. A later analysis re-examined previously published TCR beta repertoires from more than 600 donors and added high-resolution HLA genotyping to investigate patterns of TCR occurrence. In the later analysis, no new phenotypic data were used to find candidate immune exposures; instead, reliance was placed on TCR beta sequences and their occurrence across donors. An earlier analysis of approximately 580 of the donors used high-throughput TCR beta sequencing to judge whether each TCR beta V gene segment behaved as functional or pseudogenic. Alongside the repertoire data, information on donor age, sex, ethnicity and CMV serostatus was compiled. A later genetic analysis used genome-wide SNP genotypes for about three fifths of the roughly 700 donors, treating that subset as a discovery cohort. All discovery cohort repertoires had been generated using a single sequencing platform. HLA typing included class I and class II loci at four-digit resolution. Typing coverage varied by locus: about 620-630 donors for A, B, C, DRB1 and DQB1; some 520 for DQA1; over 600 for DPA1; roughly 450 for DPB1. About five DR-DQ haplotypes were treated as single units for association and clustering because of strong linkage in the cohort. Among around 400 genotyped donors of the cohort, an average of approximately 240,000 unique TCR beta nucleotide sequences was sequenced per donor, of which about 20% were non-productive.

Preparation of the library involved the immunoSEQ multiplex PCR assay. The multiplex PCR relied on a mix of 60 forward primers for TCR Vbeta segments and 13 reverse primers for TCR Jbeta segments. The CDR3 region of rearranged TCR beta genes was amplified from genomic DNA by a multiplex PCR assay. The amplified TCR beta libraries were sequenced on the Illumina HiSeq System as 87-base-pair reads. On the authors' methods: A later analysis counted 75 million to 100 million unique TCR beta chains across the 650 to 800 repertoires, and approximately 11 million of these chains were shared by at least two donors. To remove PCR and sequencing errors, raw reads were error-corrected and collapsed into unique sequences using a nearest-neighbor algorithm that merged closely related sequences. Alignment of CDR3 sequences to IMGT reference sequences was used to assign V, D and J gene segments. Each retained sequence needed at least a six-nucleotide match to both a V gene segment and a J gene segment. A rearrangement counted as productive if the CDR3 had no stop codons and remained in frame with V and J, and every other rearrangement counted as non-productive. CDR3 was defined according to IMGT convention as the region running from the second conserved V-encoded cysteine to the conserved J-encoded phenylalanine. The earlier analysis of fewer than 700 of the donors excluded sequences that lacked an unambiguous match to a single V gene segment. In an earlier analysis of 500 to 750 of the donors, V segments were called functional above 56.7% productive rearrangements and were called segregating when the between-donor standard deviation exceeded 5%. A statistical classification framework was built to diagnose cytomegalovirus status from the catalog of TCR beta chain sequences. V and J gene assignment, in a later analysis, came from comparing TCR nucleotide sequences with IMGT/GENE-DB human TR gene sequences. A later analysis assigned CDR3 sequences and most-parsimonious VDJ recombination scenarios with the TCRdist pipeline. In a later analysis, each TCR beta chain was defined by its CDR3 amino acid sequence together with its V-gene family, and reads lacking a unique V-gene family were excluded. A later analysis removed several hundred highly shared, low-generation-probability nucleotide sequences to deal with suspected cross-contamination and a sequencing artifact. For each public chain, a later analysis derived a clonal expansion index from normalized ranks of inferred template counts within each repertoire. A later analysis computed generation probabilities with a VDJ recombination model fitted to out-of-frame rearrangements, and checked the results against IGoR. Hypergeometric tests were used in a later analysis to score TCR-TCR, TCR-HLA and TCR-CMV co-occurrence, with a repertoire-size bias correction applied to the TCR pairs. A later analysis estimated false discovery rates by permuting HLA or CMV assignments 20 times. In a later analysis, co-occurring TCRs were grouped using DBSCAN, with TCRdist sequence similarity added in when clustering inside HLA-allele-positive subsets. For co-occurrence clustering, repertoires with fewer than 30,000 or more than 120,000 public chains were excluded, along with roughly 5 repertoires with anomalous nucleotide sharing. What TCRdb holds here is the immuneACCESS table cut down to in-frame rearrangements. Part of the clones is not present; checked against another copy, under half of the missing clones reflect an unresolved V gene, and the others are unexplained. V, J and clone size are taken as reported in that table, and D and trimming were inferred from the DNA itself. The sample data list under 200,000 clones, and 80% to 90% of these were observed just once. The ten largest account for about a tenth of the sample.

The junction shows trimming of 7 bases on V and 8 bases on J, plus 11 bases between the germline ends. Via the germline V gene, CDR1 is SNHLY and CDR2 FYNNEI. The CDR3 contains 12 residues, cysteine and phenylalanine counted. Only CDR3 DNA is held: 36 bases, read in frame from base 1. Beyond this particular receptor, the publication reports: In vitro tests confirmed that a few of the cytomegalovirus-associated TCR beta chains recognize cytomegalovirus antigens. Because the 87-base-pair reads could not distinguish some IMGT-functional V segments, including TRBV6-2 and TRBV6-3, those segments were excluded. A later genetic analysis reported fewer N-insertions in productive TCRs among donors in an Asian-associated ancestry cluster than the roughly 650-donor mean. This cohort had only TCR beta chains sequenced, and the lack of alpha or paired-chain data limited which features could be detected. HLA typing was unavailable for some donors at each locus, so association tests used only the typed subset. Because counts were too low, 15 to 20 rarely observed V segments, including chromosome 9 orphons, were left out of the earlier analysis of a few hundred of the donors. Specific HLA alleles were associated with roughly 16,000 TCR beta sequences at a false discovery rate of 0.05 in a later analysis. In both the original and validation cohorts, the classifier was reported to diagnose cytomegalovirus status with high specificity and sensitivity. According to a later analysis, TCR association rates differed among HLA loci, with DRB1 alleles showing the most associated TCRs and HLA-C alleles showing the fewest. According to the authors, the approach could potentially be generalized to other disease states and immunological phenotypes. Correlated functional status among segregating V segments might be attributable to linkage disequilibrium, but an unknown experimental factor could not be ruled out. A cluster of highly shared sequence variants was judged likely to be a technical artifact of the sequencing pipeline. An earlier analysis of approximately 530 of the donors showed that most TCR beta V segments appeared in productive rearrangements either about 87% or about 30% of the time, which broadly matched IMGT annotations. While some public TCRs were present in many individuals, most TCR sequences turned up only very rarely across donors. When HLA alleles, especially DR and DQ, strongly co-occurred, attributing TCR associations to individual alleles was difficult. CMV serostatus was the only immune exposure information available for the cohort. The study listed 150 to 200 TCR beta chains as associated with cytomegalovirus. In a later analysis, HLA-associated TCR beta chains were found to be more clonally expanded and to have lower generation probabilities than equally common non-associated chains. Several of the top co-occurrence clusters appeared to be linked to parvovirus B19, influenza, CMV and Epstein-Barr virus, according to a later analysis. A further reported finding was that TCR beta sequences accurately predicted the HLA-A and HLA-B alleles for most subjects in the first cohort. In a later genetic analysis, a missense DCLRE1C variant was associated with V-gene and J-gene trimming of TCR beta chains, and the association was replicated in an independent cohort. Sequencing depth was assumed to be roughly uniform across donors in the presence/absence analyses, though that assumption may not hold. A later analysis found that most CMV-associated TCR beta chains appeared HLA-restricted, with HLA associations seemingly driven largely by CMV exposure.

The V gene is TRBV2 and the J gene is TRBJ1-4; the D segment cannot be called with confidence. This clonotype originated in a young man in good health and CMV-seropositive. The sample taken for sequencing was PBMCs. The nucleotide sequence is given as TGTGCCAGCATACTGGGCGGGGAAAAACTGTTTTTT. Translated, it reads CASILGGEKLFF.